This passage covers 8 T cell receptor beta chains from one sample sequenced in a study of shared clonotypes between healthy human individuals (dated by TCRdb to the early 2020s). Library construction relied on the immunoSEQ multiplex PCR assay. TCRdb limited this immuneACCESS table to in-frame rearrangements with V and J called. A share of clones is missing; checked studies link under half to unresolved V genes, and the rest is unexplained. For this sample the table gives about 1 million clones, of which around 74% were detected only once. Clones ranked in the top ten supply less than 1.5% of the sample. The sample consisted of memory CD4+ T cells sorted from blood. Read against the paper, the sample's cell subset or site label means: CD45RA-negative fraction. These receptors came from a man in his late teens or twenties in good health.

The rearrangement uses TRBV20-1 and TRBJ2-1; D gene ambiguous. Germline-derived CDR1 and CDR2 are DFQATT and SNEGSKA (reference sequence). The CDR3 extends over 11 amino acids. Trimming removed 5 bases at V and 6 bases at J, with 8 bases between. The CDR3 DNA follows: TGCAGTGCTCTTAGAGGCAATGAGCAGTTCTTC. Amino acid sequence: CSALRGNEQFF.

The V gene is TRBV21-1, the J gene TRBJ1-1; the table calls TRBD1, which could not be checked here. TRBV21-1 is tagged as a pseudogene. The CDR3 is made up of 18 amino acids. The CDR3 DNA reads TGTGCCAGCAGCGACCTATTAGGGACAGGGATCATGAACACTGAAGCTTTCTTT. Amino acid sequence: CASSDLLGTGIMNTEAFF.

The CDR3 sequence is CASSPDYNSPLHF. The DNA of the CDR3 is TGTGCCAGCTCACCAGATTATAATTCACCCCTCCACTTT. The chain links TRBV18 to TRBJ1-6, with no clear D. Per the germline V gene, CDR1 is KGHSH and CDR2 is LQKENI. The ends were cut back, 2 bases at V and 4 bases at J, with 3 bases in the middle. The CDR3 runs to 13 residues.

Notes on this clone: At one end the junction does not follow the germline gene, possibly because of a read error. Other DNA sequences in the sample encode the same CDR3. CDR3 sequence: CASSRTADQPQHF. The CDR3, as DNA: TGCGCCAGCAGCAGGACAGCTGATCAGCCCCAGCATTTT. The chain employs TRBV7-9 and TRBJ1-5; D possibly corresponds to TRBD1 (6 bases). The CDR3 loop spans 13 amino acids. Germline-derived CDR1 and CDR2 are SEHNR and FQNEAQ (reference sequence).

This clone has more than one count but fewer than ten. The V and J genes are TRBV5-1 and TRBJ1-2; D is uncertain. V lost 4 bases and J lost 8, with 21 bases in between. Germline V gene lookup returns CDR1 SGHRS and CDR2 YFSETQ. The CDR3 is made up of 15 amino acids. As DNA, the CDR3 is TGCGCCAGCAGCCCCGGCGCAACGGGGAGTCAGGGCTACACCTTC. Protein: CASSPGATGSQGYTF.

This clone was seen a single time. The sample has other DNA sequences that encode this CDR3 too. The J gene is TRBJ2-5, the V gene TRBV5-1; 7 nucleotides agree with TRBD1. V dropped 0 bases and J dropped 1; count of bases not matched to a gene: 6. This CDR3 comprises 16 residues. Germline V lookup: CDR1 SGHRS, CDR2 YFSETQ. CDR3 sequence reads: CASSLAPAGGQETQYF. The CDR3 coding sequence is TGCGCCAGCAGCTTGGCCCCGGCAGGGGGCCAAGAGACCCAGTACTTC.

The chain uses TRBV7-9 and TRBJ2-3, with no clear D. Germline CDR1 SEHNR, CDR2 FQNEAQ (reference sequence). This CDR3 has 12 residues. CDR3 in amino acids: CATTRSPDTQYF. The CDR3 DNA is TGTGCAACCACCAGAAGTCCAGATACGCAGTATTTT.

The sample holds one count of this clone. The chain has TRBV18 and TRBJ2-7; unclear D gene. The CDR3 is made up of 14 amino acids. The germline V and J ends were trimmed by 6 bases and 1 base, with 13 bases remaining between them. Per the germline V gene, CDR1 is KGHSH and CDR2 is LQKENI. In DNA, the CDR3 is TGTGCCAGCTCCCAATCGACCCTATCCTACGAGCAGTACTTC. Translated: CASSQSTLSYEQYF.